This TCR beta chain was sequenced for a study of cytomegalovirus exposure and HLA in healthy donors. The PCR contained 60 Vbeta and 13 Jbeta primers. The table came from immunoSEQ multiplex PCR; TCRdb's copy has only in-frame clones and leaves some out. The data contain 150,000 to 200,000 clones, about 72% of them singletons. The CDR3 consists of 15 residues. Germline V CDR1 and CDR2: MDHEN, SYDVKM. V lost 7 bases to trimming and J lost 0 bases, with 16 bases between them. This chain links TRBV28 with TRBJ2-7; D gene uncertain. Sequencing was performed on PBMCs. This TCR derives from a male donor in good health and CMV-seronegative. The CDR3 DNA reads as TGTGCCAGCACCCTATCTAAGGAGATCTCCTACGAGCAGTACTTC. This codes for CASTLSKEISYEQYF.